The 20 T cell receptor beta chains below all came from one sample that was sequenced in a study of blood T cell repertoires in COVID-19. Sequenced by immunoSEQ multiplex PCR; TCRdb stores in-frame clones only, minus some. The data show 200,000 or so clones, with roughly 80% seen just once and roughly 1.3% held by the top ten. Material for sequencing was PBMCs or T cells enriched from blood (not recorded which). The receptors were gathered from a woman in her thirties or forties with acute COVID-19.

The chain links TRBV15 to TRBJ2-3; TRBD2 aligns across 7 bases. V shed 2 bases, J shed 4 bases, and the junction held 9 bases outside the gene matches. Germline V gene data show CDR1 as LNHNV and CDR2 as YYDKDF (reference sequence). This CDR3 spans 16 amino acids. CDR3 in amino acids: CATSRLSGGGADTQYF. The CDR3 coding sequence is TGTGCCACCAGCAGACTCTCTGGGGGAGGGGCAGATACGCAGTATTTT.

CDR3 nucleotide sequence: TGTGCCAGTAGTTCCTCGACAGGTCTTTCGCCTAACTATGGCTACACCTTC. It is translated as CASSSSTGLSPNYGYTF. This chain uses TRBV19 with TRBJ1-2, with D tentatively TRBD1 (6 bases). The V and J ends lost 5 bases and 0 bases respectively, with 19 bases between them. This CDR3 contains 17 residues. Per germline, CDR1 LNHDA and CDR2 SQIVND (reference sequence).

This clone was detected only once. The CDR3 DNA reads as TGTGCCAGCAGCGTGCATGGGACTAGCGGGGGGGTTAGGTCGGATACGCAGTATTTT. Its protein is CASSVHGTSGGVRSDTQYF. The V call is TRBV9, the J call TRBJ2-3, with 16 positions matching TRBD2. The CDR3 consists of 19 residues. Germline V gene lookup returns CDR1 SGDLS and CDR2 YYNGEE. Unmatched junction bases numbered 12, after V lost 2 bases and J lost 6 bases.

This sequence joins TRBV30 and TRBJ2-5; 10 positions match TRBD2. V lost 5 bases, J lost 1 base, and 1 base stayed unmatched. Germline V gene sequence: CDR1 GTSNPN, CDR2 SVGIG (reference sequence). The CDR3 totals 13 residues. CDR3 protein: CAWVAGGQETQYF. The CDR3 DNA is TGTGCCTGGGTAGCGGGGGGCCAAGAGACCCAGTACTTC.

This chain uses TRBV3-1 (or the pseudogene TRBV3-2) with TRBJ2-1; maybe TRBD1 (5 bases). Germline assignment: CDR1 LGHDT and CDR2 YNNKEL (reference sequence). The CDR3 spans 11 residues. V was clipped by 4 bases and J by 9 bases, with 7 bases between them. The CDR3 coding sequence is TGTGCCAGCAGCCTCGACAGTGAGCAGTTCTTC. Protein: CASSLDSEQFF.

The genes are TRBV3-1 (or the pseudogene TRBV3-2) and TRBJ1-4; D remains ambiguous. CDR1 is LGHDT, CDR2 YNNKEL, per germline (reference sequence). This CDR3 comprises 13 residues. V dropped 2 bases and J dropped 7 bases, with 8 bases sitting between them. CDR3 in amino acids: CASSQRTLEKLFF. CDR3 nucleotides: TGTGCCAGCAGCCAACGGACTCTTGAAAAACTGTTTTTT.

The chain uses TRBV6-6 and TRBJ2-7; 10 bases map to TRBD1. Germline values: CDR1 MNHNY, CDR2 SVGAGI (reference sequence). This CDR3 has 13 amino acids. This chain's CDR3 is CAARQGAKGEQYF. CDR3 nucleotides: TGTGCAGCGCGACAGGGGGCGAAAGGCGAGCAGTACTTC.

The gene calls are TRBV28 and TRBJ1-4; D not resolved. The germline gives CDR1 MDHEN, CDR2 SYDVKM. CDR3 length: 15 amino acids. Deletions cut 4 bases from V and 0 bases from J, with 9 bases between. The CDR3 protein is CASSSGGATNEKLFF. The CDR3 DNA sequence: TGTGCCAGCAGTTCCGGCGGGGCAACTAATGAAAAACTGTTTTTT.

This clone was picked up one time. The CDR3 region is CASSSPGQNTEAFF. The DNA for the CDR3 is TGTGCCAGCAGCTCCCCGGGACAAAACACTGAAGCTTTCTTT. The genes are TRBV7-3 and TRBJ1-1, with a tentative D call TRBD1 (6 bases). Trimming removed 4 bases from V and 2 bases from J, with 11 bases in between. The CDR3 has 14 amino acids. Germline-derived CDR1 and CDR2 are SGHTA and FQGTGA. The entire variable domain, with the rest obtained from reference TRBV7-3 and TRBJ1-1, is as follows: GAGVSQTPSNKVTEKGKYVELRCDPISGHTALYWYRQSLGQGPEFLIYFQGTGAADDSGLPNDRFFAVRPEGSVSTLKIQRTERGDSAVYLCASSSPGQNTEAFFGQGTRLTVV.

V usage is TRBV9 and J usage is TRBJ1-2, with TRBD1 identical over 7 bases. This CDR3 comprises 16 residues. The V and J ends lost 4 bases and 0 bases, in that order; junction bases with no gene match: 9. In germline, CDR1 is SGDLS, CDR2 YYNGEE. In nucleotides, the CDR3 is TGTGCCAGCAGCCCCCCAGGGGGATTCGCTAACTATGGCTACACCTTC. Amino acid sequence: CASSPPGGFANYGYTF. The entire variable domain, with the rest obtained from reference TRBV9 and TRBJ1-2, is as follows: DSGVTQTPKHLITATGQRVTLRCSPRSGDLSVYWYQQSLDQGLQFLIQYYNGEERAKGNILERFSAQQFPDLHSELNLSSLELGDSALYFCASSPPGGFANYGYTFGSGTRLTVV.

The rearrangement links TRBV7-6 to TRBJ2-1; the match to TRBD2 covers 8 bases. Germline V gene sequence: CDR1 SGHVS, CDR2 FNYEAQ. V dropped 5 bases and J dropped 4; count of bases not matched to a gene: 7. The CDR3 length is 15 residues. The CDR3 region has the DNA TGTGCCAGCAGCATGGAGCGGGGGTCATACAATGAGCAGTTCTTC. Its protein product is CASSMERGSYNEQFF.

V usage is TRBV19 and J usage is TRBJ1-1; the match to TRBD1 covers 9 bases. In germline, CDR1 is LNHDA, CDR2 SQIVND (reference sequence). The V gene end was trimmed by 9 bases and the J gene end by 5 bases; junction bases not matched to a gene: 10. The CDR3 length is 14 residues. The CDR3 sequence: CASTDGTGRTEAFF. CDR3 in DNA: TGTGCCAGCACCGACGGGACAGGGCGGACTGAAGCTTTCTTT. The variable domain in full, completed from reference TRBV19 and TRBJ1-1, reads DGGITQSPKYLFRKEGQNVTLSCEQNLNHDAMYWYRQDPGQGLRLIYYSQIVNDFQKGDIAEGYSVSREKKESFPLTVTSAQKNPTAFYLCASTDGTGRTEAFFGQGTRLTVV.

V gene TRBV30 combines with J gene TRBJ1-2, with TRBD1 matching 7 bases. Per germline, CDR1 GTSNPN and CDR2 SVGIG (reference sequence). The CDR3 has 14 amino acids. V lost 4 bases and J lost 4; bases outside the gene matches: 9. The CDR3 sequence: CAWTPDRASYGYTF. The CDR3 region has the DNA TGTGCCTGGACTCCCGACAGGGCCTCCTATGGCTACACCTTC.

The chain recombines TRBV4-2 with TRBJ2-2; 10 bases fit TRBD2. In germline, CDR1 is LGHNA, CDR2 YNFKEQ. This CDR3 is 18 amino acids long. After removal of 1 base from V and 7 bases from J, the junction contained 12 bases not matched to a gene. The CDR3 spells CASSQGHITSGTIGELFF. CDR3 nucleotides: TGTGCCAGCAGCCAAGGGCACATTACTAGCGGGACCATCGGGGAGCTGTTTTTT.

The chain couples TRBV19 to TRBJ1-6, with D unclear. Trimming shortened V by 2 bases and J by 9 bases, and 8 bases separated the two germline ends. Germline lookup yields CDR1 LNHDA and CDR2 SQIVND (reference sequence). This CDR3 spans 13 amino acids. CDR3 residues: CASSIRSSSPLHF. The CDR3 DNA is TGTGCCAGTAGTATACGGAGTAGTTCACCCCTCCACTTT.

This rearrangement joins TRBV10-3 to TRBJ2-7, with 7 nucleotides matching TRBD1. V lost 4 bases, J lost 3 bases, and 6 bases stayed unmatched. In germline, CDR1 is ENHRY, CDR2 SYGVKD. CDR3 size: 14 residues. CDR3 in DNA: TGTGCCATCAGTGTGGGGGACAGCTTCTACGAGCAGTACTTC. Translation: CAISVGDSFYEQYF.

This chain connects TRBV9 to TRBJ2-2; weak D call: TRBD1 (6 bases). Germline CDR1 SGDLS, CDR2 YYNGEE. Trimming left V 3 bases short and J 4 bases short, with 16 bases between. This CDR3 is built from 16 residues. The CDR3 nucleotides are TGTGCCAGCAGCGCAGGGGATGGCTCCACCACCGGGGAGCTGTTTTTT. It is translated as CASSAGDGSTTGELFF.

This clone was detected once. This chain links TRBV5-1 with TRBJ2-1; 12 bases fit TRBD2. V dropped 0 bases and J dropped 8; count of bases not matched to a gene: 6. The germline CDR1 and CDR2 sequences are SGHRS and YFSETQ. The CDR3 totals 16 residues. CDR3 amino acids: CASSLATSGGRDEQFF. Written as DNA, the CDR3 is TGCGCCAGCAGCTTGGCGACTAGCGGGGGCCGCGATGAGCAGTTCTTC.

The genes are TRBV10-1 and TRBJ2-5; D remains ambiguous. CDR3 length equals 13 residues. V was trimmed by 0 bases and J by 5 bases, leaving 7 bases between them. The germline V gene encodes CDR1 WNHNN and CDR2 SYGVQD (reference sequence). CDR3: CASSESDGETQYF. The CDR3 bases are TGCGCCAGCAGTGAGTCCGACGGGGAGACCCAGTACTTC.

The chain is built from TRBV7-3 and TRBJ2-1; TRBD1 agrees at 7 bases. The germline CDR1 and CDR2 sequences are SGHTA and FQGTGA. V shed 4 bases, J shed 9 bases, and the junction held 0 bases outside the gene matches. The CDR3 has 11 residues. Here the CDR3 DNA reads TGTGCCAGCAGCTCAGGGGGTGAGCAGTTCTTC. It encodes CASSSGGEQFF.